This T cell receptor beta chain was captured by sequencing in a study of identifying expanded T cells in peripheral blood. Study results and limitations: Variance in clone template counts between roughly 2-week samples significantly increased with total template count across all healthy donors.

A word on this clone: Antigen unknown.

This table comes from immunoSEQ multiplex PCR, and its TCRdb copy is limited to in-frame clones, with some not included. The sample lists around 120,000 clones, more than 75% occurring once. The clonotype comes from a person between 18 and 75 years old in good health. The sequencing sample was made of blood.

CDR3 amino acids: CASSYQGQGLNEQFF. The CDR3 bases are TGTGCCAGCAGCTACCAGGGACAGGGGCTCAATGAGCAGTTCTTC. This sequence joins TRBV11-3 and TRBJ2-1; 10 nucleotides match TRBD1. The CDR3 has 15 residues. With 4 bases clipped from V and 6 bases from J, the junction kept 6 bases outside the gene matches. Germline CDR1 reads SGHNT; CDR2 reads YENEEA.